This record concerns one T cell receptor (beta chain) sequence. The data originate from a study of blood T cell repertoires in COVID-19. The data were produced by immunoSEQ multiplex PCR, yet TCRdb's version contains in-frame clones alone and is incomplete. Of 84,000 or so clones in the sample, roughly 92% were seen once. The clonotype originates from a woman in her sixties with active COVID-19. The sequencing sample was made of peripheral blood.

CDR3 loop: CATSRQDSIQPQHF. In nucleotides, the CDR3 is TGTGCCACCAGCAGACAGGACAGCATACAGCCCCAGCATTTT. The rearrangement uses TRBV15 and TRBJ1-5; maybe TRBD1 (6 bases). The germline CDR1 and CDR2 sequences are LNHNV and YYDKDF (reference sequence). V was clipped by 2 bases and J by 7 bases, with 12 bases between them. This CDR3 comprises 14 residues.